This is a list of T cell receptor beta chains from one sample in a study of blood T cells in healthy people across ages. In TCRdb, the 5' RACE reads were re-called with MiXCR into one record per CDR3 protein. The top ten clones hold 15% to 20% of a sample with approximately 800,000 distinct CDR3 sequences, more than 35% of them seen once. Sequencing used blood. All receptors derive from an elderly man in good health. Each CDR3 is given with its conserved first and last residue. Each record gives: V gene, D gene, clone size, J gene, CDR3 protein, CDR3 DNA. A D gene is named only where the DNA matches it firmly. Clone size is given for some rows only: seen once, a few or many times, or a class if the clone is expanded.

>TRBV27|.|few|TRBJ1-5
CASSADIGRVQPQHF
TGTGCCAGCAGTGCGGACATTGGGAGGGTTCAGCCCCAGCATTTT
>TRBV24-1|TRBD1|few|TRBJ2-3
CATSDPMTGATDTQYF
TGTGCCACCAGTGACCCGATGACAGGGGCAACGGATACGCAGTATTTT
>TRBV20-1|.|.|TRBJ2-3
CSASWAGRPDTQYF
TGCAGTGCTAGTTGGGCAGGCCGTCCAGATACGCAGTATTTT
>TRBV20-1|.|few|TRBJ2-5
CSARGQPGLEETQYF
TGCAGTGCTAGAGGTCAGCCCGGGCTAGAAGAGACCCAGTACTTC
>TRBV9|.|once|TRBJ2-2
CASSVDVFVGHDGELFF
TGTGCCAGCAGCGTAGACGTCTTTGTAGGCCACGACGGGGAGCTGTTTTTT
>TRBV29-1|.|.|TRBJ2-7
CSVENGSHEQYF
TGCAGCGTTGAGAACGGGAGCCACGAGCAGTACTTC
>TRBV5-4|TRBD1|.|TRBJ1-1
CASSIPGQGAMNTEAFF
TGTGCCAGCAGCATCCCGGGACAGGGGGCTATGAACACTGAAGCTTTCTTT
>TRBV3-1|.|.|TRBJ2-3
CASSAFSDADRAQYF
TGTGCCAGCAGCGCGTTTAGCGATGCGGACCGAGCGCAGTATTTT
>TRBV4-2|.|few|TRBJ1-6
CASSQEVSPLHF
TGTGCCAGCAGCCAAGAAGTATCACCCCTCCACTTT
>TRBV7-8|TRBD1|few|TRBJ2-7
CASSLVGTGYEQYF
TGTGCCAGCAGTCTCGTCGGGACAGGGTACGAGCAGTACTTC
>TRBV7-2|.|.|TRBJ1-4
CASSLLPGWGYSVTNEKLFF
TGTGCCAGCAGCTTATTACCTGGTTGGGGGTATAGTGTCACTAATGAAAAACTGTTTTTT
>TRBV5-1|.|.|TRBJ2-5
CASAHRPGEETQYF
TGCGCCAGCGCGCATCGTCCGGGTGAAGAGACCCAGTACTTC
>TRBV5-1|TRBD2|many|TRBJ2-5
CASSPGGLAGVETQYF
TGCGCCAGCAGCCCCGGGGGACTAGCGGGAGTCGAGACCCAGTACTTC
>TRBV4-2|TRBD2|few|TRBJ2-7
CASSQDETGGYNEQYF
TGTGCCAGCAGCCAAGATGAGACGGGAGGATACAATGAGCAGTACTTC
>TRBV20-1|.|few|TRBJ1-2
CSANSPGTNYGYTF
TGCAGTGCCAATTCCCCTGGGACCAACTATGGCTACACCTTC
>TRBV7-8|.|.|TRBJ2-1
CASSLAWDNEQFF
TGTGCCAGCAGCTTAGCGTGGGACAATGAGCAGTTCTTC
>TRBV12-3/TRBV12-4|.|few|TRBJ1-6
CASSLVPPLNLHF
TGTGCCAGCAGTTTAGTCCCCCCTCTAAACCTCCACTTT
>TRBV30|.|few|TRBJ1-2
CAWSVRGTKTNYGYTF
TGTGCCTGGAGTGTACGGGGGACAAAGACTAACTATGGCTACACCTTC
>TRBV5-1|.|.|TRBJ2-3
CASSFKGSTTDTQYF
TGCGCCAGCAGCTTTAAAGGGTCTACGACAGATACGCAGTATTTT
>TRBV24-1|TRBD2|few|TRBJ2-3
CATSDRAGGPFDTQYF
TGTGCCACCAGTGATCGGGCGGGAGGGCCGTTCGATACGCAGTATTTT
>TRBV5-1|.|few|TRBJ2-7
CASSLGDPGNYSYEQYF
TGCGCCAGCAGCTTGGGAGACCCGGGGAACTACTCCTACGAGCAGTACTTC
>TRBV5-1|.|.|TRBJ1-6
CASSLGELGSPLHF
TGCGCCAGCAGCTTGGGGGAGTTGGGCTCACCCCTCCACTTT
>TRBV7-2|.|few|TRBJ2-5
CASSFTRQAPAQYF
TGTGCCAGCAGCTTTACGAGACAGGCCCCGGCCCAGTACTTC
>TRBV20-1|.|.|TRBJ2-7
CSARDSLVREQYF
TGCAGTGCTAGAGATTCATTGGTGCGTGAGCAGTACTTC
>TRBV29-1|.|.|TRBJ2-1
CSVEFGGSYNEQFF
TGCAGCGTTGAATTTGGCGGGTCCTACAATGAGCAGTTCTTC
>TRBV3-1|.|.|TRBJ1-2
CASSSYTFAYGYTF
TGTGCCAGCAGCTCCTACACCTTTGCCTATGGCTACACCTTC
>TRBV3-1|.|.|TRBJ2-1
CASSQIVGTEQFF
TGTGCCAGCAGCCAAATAGTCGGGACAGAGCAGTTCTTC
>TRBV11-3|.|.|TRBJ2-2
CASSPRDRDTGELFF
TGTGCCAGCAGCCCTCGGGACCGAGACACCGGGGAGCTGTTTTTT
>TRBV28|.|few|TRBJ1-2
CASSTTGSQEGYTF
TGTGCCAGCAGTACAACAGGGTCCCAGGAGGGCTACACCTTC
>TRBV14|.|.|TRBJ2-5
CASSQDFRMYQETQYF
TGTGCCAGCAGCCAAGATTTCCGGATGTACCAAGAGACCCAGTACTTC
>TRBV6-4|.|.|TRBJ2-6
CASSEGDSGANVLTF
TGTGCCAGCAGTGAGGGGGACTCTGGGGCCAACGTCCTGACTTTC
>TRBV10-3|.|.|TRBJ2-3
CAISVGTSTDTQYF
TGTGCCATCAGTGTCGGGACTAGCACAGATACGCAGTATTTT
>TRBV29-1|.|.|TRBJ2-5
CSVDARGRETQYF
TGCAGCGTTGATGCCCGGGGGAGAGAGACCCAGTACTTC
>TRBV27|TRBD1|.|TRBJ1-6
CASSPTGGWSPLHF
TGTGCCAGCAGTCCGACAGGGGGCTGGTCACCCCTCCACTTT
>TRBV7-3|.|.|TRBJ2-5
CASSPQGSSSYNEQYF
TGTGCCAGCAGCCCCCAGGGCTCAAGCTCCTACAATGAGCAGTACTTC
>TRBV6-5|.|.|TRBJ2-3
CASSSGLTQYF
TGTGCCAGCAGTTCCGGGCTGACGCAGTATTTT
>TRBV11-2|.|.|TRBJ2-1
CASSPTGLRGEQFF
TGTGCCAGCAGCCCCACCGGACTACGGGGTGAGCAGTTCTTC
>TRBV2|TRBD2|few|TRBJ2-1
CASSDTGTSGRGTYNEQFF
TGTGCCAGCAGTGATACCGGGACTAGCGGGAGGGGAACCTACAATGAGCAGTTCTTC
>TRBV4-3|.|.|TRBJ2-7
CASSQVYPGSEQYF
TGCGCCAGCAGCCAAGTTTACCCAGGGAGCGAGCAGTACTTC
>TRBV12-3/TRBV12-4|.|.|TRBJ2-3
CASSPTTGRVRADVQYF
TGTGCCAGCAGCCCTACTACAGGCAGAGTGAGAGCAGATGTGCAGTATTTT
>TRBV7-9|TRBD2|.|TRBJ2-3
CASSLALGGGLNTDTQYF
TGTGCCAGCAGCTTAGCCCTCGGGGGGGGGCTGAACACAGATACGCAGTATTTT
>TRBV29-1|.|few|TRBJ2-3
CSVEPMDYFTQYF
TGCAGCGTTGAACCCATGGACTACTTTACGCAGTATTTT
>TRBV20-1|TRBD2|.|TRBJ2-7
CSARDQRSSGTWEQYF
TGCAGTGCTAGAGATCAGCGGTCTAGCGGGACTTGGGAGCAGTACTTC
>TRBV6-6|TRBD2|many|TRBJ2-3
CASSYSTSGNTDTQYF
TGTGCCAGCAGTTACTCGACTAGCGGGAACACAGATACGCAGTATTTT
>TRBV6-2/TRBV6-3|.|.|TRBJ2-3
CASSYETGLGGLTDTQYF
TGTGCCAGCAGTTACGAAACCGGTCTGGGGGGCTTGACAGATACGCAGTATTTT
>TRBV28|TRBD2|few|TRBJ2-3
CASRVGGFTDTQYF
TGTGCCAGCAGAGTGGGGGGGTTTACAGATACGCAGTATTTT
>TRBV3-1|.|.|TRBJ2-7
CASSQGVGGVYEQYF
TGTGCCAGCAGCCAAGGAGTAGGAGGGGTCTACGAGCAGTACTTC
>TRBV7-2|.|few|TRBJ2-1
CASSDGQWDSPFF
TGTGCCAGCAGCGATGGCCAGTGGGACTCTCCGTTCTTC
>TRBV4-1|.|.|TRBJ2-7
CASSQVSGYNEQYF
TGCGCCAGCAGCCAAGTTAGCGGCTACAATGAGCAGTACTTC
>TRBV2|TRBD1|.|TRBJ1-1
CASIRQGLTEAFF
TGTGCCAGCATCCGACAGGGTCTCACTGAAGCTTTCTTT
>TRBV21-1|.|.|TRBJ2-3
CASGDGWGDTQYF
TGTGCCAGCGGGGATGGGTGGGGAGATACGCAGTATTTT
>TRBV9|TRBD1|.|TRBJ2-4
CASSVDSGTATLAKNIQYF
TGTGCCAGCAGCGTAGATTCCGGGACAGCGACATTAGCCAAAAACATTCAGTACTTC
>TRBV6-2/TRBV6-3|.|.|TRBJ2-7
CASSYSISEQYF
TGTGCCAGCAGTTACTCGATTTCCGAGCAGTACTTC
>TRBV28|.|.|TRBJ2-5
CASRTDAYNVQYF
TGTGCCAGCAGAACCGACGCCTACAATGTGCAGTACTTC
>TRBV4-3|TRBD2|.|TRBJ2-3
CASSPVTREGTQYF
TGCGCCAGCAGCCCGGTGACGAGGGAGGGGACGCAGTATTTT
>TRBV7-9|TRBD1|.|TRBJ1-2
CASSPSRQGANYGYTF
TGTGCCAGCAGCCCCTCGAGACAGGGGGCTAACTATGGCTACACCTTC
>TRBV12-3/TRBV12-4|.|.|TRBJ1-5
CASSPGSWGGQPQHF
TGTGCCAGCAGTCCAGGCTCATGGGGAGGTCAGCCCCAGCATTTT